This T cell receptor beta chain was retrieved from a study of T cells after yellow fever vaccination. Remarks on this clonotype: Antigen specificity is unknown.

Synthesis of TCR cDNA relied on 5'RACE template switching, which attached a universal primer site and UMIs. TCRdb fed the 5' RACE reads into MiXCR, producing one record per CDR3 protein. The sample includes some 300,000 distinct CDR3 sequences, around 3.6% of them seen just once. Findings and limits, study-wide: FACS-sorted repertoires might harbor abundant contaminating clonotypes from the bulk population. Subsequent to the booster, the majority of primary-vaccination clones reappeared (roughly 95% CD4, approximately 85% CD8).

The sample was PBMCs, taken on the day of the yellow fever booster vaccination. This TCR derives from a man between 18 and 35 years old who received the YFV17D yellow fever vaccine.

The CDR3 reads CASSQGRGGAPDTQYF. For the CDR3, the DNA is TGCGCCAGCAGCCAAGGAAGGGGGGGGGCCCCAGATACGCAGTATTTT. The chain couples TRBV4-1 to TRBJ2-3, with a weak D call TRBD2 (7 bases). The germline V gene has CDR1 MGHRA and CDR2 YSYEKL. Trimming took 1 base from V and 4 from J, leaving 15 bases between them. This CDR3 spans 16 amino acids.